These 5 T cell receptor beta chains share one sample of origin, sequenced in a study of PD-L1 blockade in urothelial cancer. Repertoires were generated with immunoSEQ multiplex PCR, while TCRdb's copy carries only in-frame clones and drops some. The sample holds about 50,000 clones, about 80% seen once. The sample consisted of PBMCs, taken around atezolizumab (anti-PD-L1) treatment. The receptors here all came from a man aged 65-85 years with urothelial cancer.

This clone was counted once. The rearrangement uses TRBV30 and TRBJ2-1; 9 bases are a match to TRBD1. This CDR3 contains 12 residues. Germline V gene lookup returns CDR1 GTSNPN and CDR2 SVGIG (reference sequence). Trimming at V came to 6 bases and at J to 15 bases, leaving 12 bases not matched to a gene. This CDR3 is CACSRGTGMVFF. CDR3 DNA sequence: TGTGCCTGCAGCAGAGGGACAGGGATGGTGTTCTTC.

The chain links TRBV5-1 to TRBJ2-3; the match to TRBD2 covers 11 bases. CDR3 length: 18 residues. Per the germline V gene, CDR1 is SGHRS and CDR2 is YFSETQ. Germline trimming cut 3 bases from V and 2 bases from J; bases unmatched to any gene: 11. This CDR3 is CASSYTLAGGLLTDTQYF. The CDR3 region has the DNA TGCGCCAGCAGCTACACTTTAGCGGGGGGGCTTCTCACAGATACGCAGTATTTT.

This clone was counted between two and nine times. The chain recombines TRBV7-9 with TRBJ2-2; TRBD1 might be the D (5 bases). Trimming took 0 bases from V and 6 from J, leaving 5 bases between them. Germline loops: CDR1 SEHNR, CDR2 FQNEAQ (reference sequence). This CDR3 has 13 amino acids. CDR3 nucleotides: TGTGCCAGCAGCTTAGCGGGGCCCGGGGAGCTGTTTTTT. Its translation: CASSLAGPGELFF.

This clone was found a few times. This chain uses TRBV19 with TRBJ2-3; 7 nucleotides match TRBD2. Per germline, CDR1 LNHDA and CDR2 SQIVND (reference sequence). The trim removed 5 bases at V and 0 bases at J, leaving 5 bases unmatched. This CDR3 contains 15 residues. CDR3: CASSGRGTSTDTQYF. In DNA, the CDR3 is TGTGCCAGTAGTGGGAGGGGAACTAGCACAGATACGCAGTATTTT.

The chain links TRBV19 to TRBJ2-3; no reliable D call. Germline values: CDR1 LNHDA, CDR2 SQIVND (reference sequence). CDR3 length equals 16 residues. V was pared by 2 bases and J by 2 bases, with 14 bases between. CDR3 bases: TGTGCCAGTAGTATATTTGGGCGTACTCTCACAGATACGCAGTATTTT. It specifies CASSIFGRTLTDTQYF.